These T cell receptor beta chains were read from a single sample in a study of neurological immune-mediated disorders. TCRdb reprocessed the 5' RACE reads with MiXCR, giving one entry per CDR3 protein. The sample lists 14,000 or so distinct CDR3 sequences, roughly 13% occurring once. Sequenced material: CD8+ T cells from blood. All receptors derive from a female donor with HTLV-1-associated myelopathy (HAM/TSP). CDR3s include the opening cysteine and the closing phenylalanine or tryptophan. The order of the fields is D gene, J gene, clone size, V gene, CDR3 DNA, CDR3 protein. A D gene is named only where the DNA matches it firmly. Clone size, where shown, is once, few, many, or a class for clones that have expanded.

. TRBJ1-1 many TRBV7-9 TGTGCCAGCAGCTTAGTTATCTCTGAAGCTTTCTTT CASSLVISEAFF
TRBD1 TRBJ2-4 medium-sized TRBV20-1 TGCAGTGCTAGAGATCAGGGGGTAACCCCCGAAAACATTCAGTACTTC CSARDQGVTPENIQYF
. TRBJ1-4 . TRBV12-3/TRBV12-4 TGTGCCAGCAGCGGTGGGGCTGATGAAAAACTGTTTTTT CASSGGADEKLFF
TRBD2 TRBJ2-3 many TRBV7-9 TGTGCCAGCAGCTTTAGCGGGGGGGCATCAGATACGCAGTATTTT CASSFSGGASDTQYF
. TRBJ2-4 many TRBV20-1 TGCAGTGCCGCGGAGCCCCCTAAAAACATTCAGTACTTC CSAAEPPKNIQYF
. TRBJ2-1 . TRBV24-1 TGTGCCACCAGTGATACTGCCCTAGTTTCAATCTACAATGAGCAGTTCTTC CATSDTALVSIYNEQFF
. TRBJ2-1 many TRBV7-9 TGTGCCAGCAGCCCCTCTACTAGGGGCTACAATGAGCAGTTCTTC CASSPSTRGYNEQFF
. TRBJ2-7 many TRBV4-1 TGCGCCAGCAGCTGGGGACTTCCCTACGAGCAGTACTTC CASSWGLPYEQYF
TRBD2 TRBJ2-7 many TRBV6-1 TGTGCCAGCAGTGAAGGGTTCGTCGGGGGGACCTACGAGCAGTACTTC CASSEGFVGGTYEQYF
TRBD1 TRBJ1-1 many TRBV4-1 TGCGCCAGCAGCCGCGGGAGGCCCGGGACAGGACCGAACACTGAAGCTTTCTTT CASSRGRPGTGPNTEAFF
TRBD2 TRBJ2-7 many TRBV20-1 TGCAGTGCCAGACTAGGGACTAGCGGGGGGGCCCCCTACGAGCAGTACTTC CSARLGTSGGAPYEQYF
TRBD2 TRBJ2-1 many TRBV18 TGTGCCAGCTCAGCCCTAGCGGGAGGCCACAATGAGCAGTTCTTC CASSALAGGHNEQFF
TRBD2 TRBJ2-3 many TRBV10-3 TGTGCCATCAGTTCACCGGGCGGGAGGGCCGCAGATACGCAGTATTTT CAISSPGGRAADTQYF
TRBD2 TRBJ2-1 many TRBV15 TGTGCCACCAGCGAGCTGATAGCGGGGGGGGCCAATGAGCAGTTCTTC CATSELIAGGANEQFF
. TRBJ1-1 few TRBV6-2/TRBV6-3 TGTGCCAGCAGTTGGGCCAAACTTCCACCCACTGAAGCTTTCTTT CASSWAKLPPTEAFF
TRBD1 TRBJ2-5 . TRBV28 TGTGCCAGCACCTTGACAGGGGGGGCAGAGACCCAGTACTTC CASTLTGGAETQYF
. TRBJ1-1 many TRBV6-2/TRBV6-3 TGTGCCAGCCGTTATTACACTGAAGCTTTCTTT CASRYYTEAFF
. TRBJ1-2 many TRBV6-1 TGTGCCAGCAGTACCTGGGTGGGGGGGCTAGACTATGGCTACACCTTC CASSTWVGGLDYGYTF
TRBD1 TRBJ2-7 many TRBV12-3/TRBV12-4 TGTGCCAGCAAAACCGGGACAGGGCCCTACGAGCAGTACTTC CASKTGTGPYEQYF
. TRBJ1-1 medium-sized TRBV12-3/TRBV12-4 TGTGCCAGCAGTCGGGGGTTTAAAACTGAAGCTTTCTTT CASSRGFKTEAFF
. TRBJ2-7 many TRBV7-9 TGTGCCAGCAGCAGAACAGGGGAGGGGGTCGAGCAGTACTTC CASSRTGEGVEQYF
. TRBJ2-3 once TRBV11-2 TGTGCCAGCAGCTTAGGTCCGGGATTAATCATAGATACGCAGTATTTT CASSLGPGLIIDTQYF
TRBD1 TRBJ2-7 many TRBV28 TGTGCCAGCCATCAGACCACAACAGGGGTCTACGAGCAGTACTTC CASHQTTTGVYEQYF
TRBD1 TRBJ1-3 many TRBV7-8 TGTGCCAGCAGCTTAGACCTCCTCCGGGACAGAAGAAACACCATATATTTT CASSLDLLRDRRNTIYF
. TRBJ1-2 many TRBV27 TGTGCCAGCAGTTTGTATCTTTTAGGGTCTGGCCCTTATGGCTACACCTTC CASSLYLLGSGPYGYTF
TRBD2 TRBJ2-1 . TRBV9 TGTGCCAGCGTCGGGGGGGGCGGGTCCTACAATGAGCAGTTCTTC CASVGGGGSYNEQFF
TRBD1 TRBJ1-3 many TRBV11-2 TGTGCCAGCAGCTTTGACAGGGGGCGCGGAAACACCATATATTTT CASSFDRGRGNTIYF
. TRBJ2-5 many TRBV6-5 TGTGCCAGCAGTGCCGGGGTTCGAGAGACCCAGTACTTC CASSAGVRETQYF
TRBD2 TRBJ2-1 many TRBV6-6 TGTGCCAGCAGTTACGCCCCTAGCGGGGTATACAATGAGCAGTTCTTC CASSYAPSGVYNEQFF
TRBD1 TRBJ2-7 many TRBV5-8 TGTGCCAGCAGGCCGGGACAGGGACTCGGGGAGCAGTACTTC CASRPGQGLGEQYF
. TRBJ2-1 many TRBV25-1 TGTGCCAGCAGTGAATTGGGTTACAATGAGCAGTTCTTC CASSELGYNEQFF
TRBD2 TRBJ2-1 many TRBV7-9 TGTGTCAGCAGCCTCAGCGGGGGGGCCGGACATGAGCAGTTCTTC CVSSLSGGAGHEQFF
. TRBJ2-3 many TRBV10-1 TGCGCCAGCAGTGGGGACAGCACAGATACGCAGTATTTT CASSGDSTDTQYF
. TRBJ2-1 medium-sized TRBV5-1 TGCGCCAGCAGCTTGGGCACATCGCGTGACAATGAGCAGTTCTTC CASSLGTSRDNEQFF
TRBD2 TRBJ2-1 many TRBV12-3/TRBV12-4 TGTGCCAGCAGTTTAAACAGCGGGGGGGCCAGACTGTACAATGAGCAGTTCTTC CASSLNSGGARLYNEQFF
TRBD2 TRBJ2-2 many TRBV3-1 TGTGCCAGCAGCCAAGATGGCTCGGTGGCGGGGGGGCCCTATCGTTACACCGGGGAGCTGTTTTTT CASSQDGSVAGGPYRYTGELFF
. TRBJ2-1 many TRBV4-2 TGTGCCAGCAGCCAAGATAAGGAGCGCCCCCGGTACGATGAGCAGTTCTTC CASSQDKERPRYDEQFF
TRBD2 TRBJ2-7 many TRBV27 TGTGCCAGCAGTAGCACCGGGACTAGCTCCTACGAGCAGTACTTC CASSSTGTSSYEQYF
. TRBJ2-7 many TRBV6-2/TRBV6-3 TGTGCCAGCAGTTACTCGGAGCTGGACACGAGCTCCTACGAGCAGTACTTC CASSYSELDTSSYEQYF
. TRBJ2-7 many TRBV5-1 TGCGCCAGCAGCTTTACTTCCTGGGGATCCTACGAGCAGTACTTC CASSFTSWGSYEQYF
. TRBJ2-7 many TRBV5-5 TGTGCCAGCAGTTACCGGGATCTCGACTCCTACGAGCAGTACTTC CASSYRDLDSYEQYF
TRBD1 TRBJ1-1 many TRBV20-1 TGCAGTGCTAGAGGACAGGGAGTCCCGGGAGCTTTCTTT CSARGQGVPGAFF
. TRBJ2-7 many TRBV5-6 TGTGCCAGCAGCTTGGACAGTACCTACGAGCAGTACTTC CASSLDSTYEQYF
. TRBJ1-5 once TRBV3-1 TGTGTCAGCAGCCAAGACCTGTGGGTGAAACAGCCCCAGCATTTT CVSSQDLWVKQPQHF
. TRBJ2-7 many TRBV15 TGTGCCACCAGCAAAGGGCTAGGGGAGCAGTACTTC CATSKGLGEQYF
TRBD1 TRBJ2-7 many TRBV7-6 TGTGCCAGCAGCTCCGGACAGGCGACTGAGCAGTACTTC CASSSGQATEQYF
TRBD2 TRBJ2-1 many TRBV24-1 TGTGCCACCAGTGAAGGGAGGGGACTAGCGGCCACAACTTCGGCGAATGAGCAGTTCTTC CATSEGRGLAATTSANEQFF
TRBD2 TRBJ2-7 once TRBV6-2/TRBV6-3 TGTGCCAGTTGGTCGGGAGGGTCCTACGAGCAGTACTTC CASWSGGSYEQYF
TRBD2 TRBJ2-3 many TRBV7-3 TGTGCCAGCAGCTACGGACTAGCGGCACCTAGCACAGATACGCAGTATTTT CASSYGLAAPSTDTQYF
TRBD2 TRBJ2-5 many TRBV10-3 TGTGCCATCTCACCTACCGCTCGACTAGCGGGACAAGAGACCCAGTACTTC CAISPTARLAGQETQYF